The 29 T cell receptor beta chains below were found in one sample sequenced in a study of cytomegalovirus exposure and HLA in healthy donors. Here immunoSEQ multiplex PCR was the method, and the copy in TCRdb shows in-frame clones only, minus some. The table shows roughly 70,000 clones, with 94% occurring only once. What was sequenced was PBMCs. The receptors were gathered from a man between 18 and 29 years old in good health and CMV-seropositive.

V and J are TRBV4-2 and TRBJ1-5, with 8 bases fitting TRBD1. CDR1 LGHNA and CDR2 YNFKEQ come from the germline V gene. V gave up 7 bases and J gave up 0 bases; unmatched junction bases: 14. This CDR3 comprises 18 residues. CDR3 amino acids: CASNPRYRGVNSNQPQHF. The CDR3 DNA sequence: TGTGCCAGCAACCCGCGTTACAGGGGGGTTAATAGCAATCAGCCCCAGCATTTT.

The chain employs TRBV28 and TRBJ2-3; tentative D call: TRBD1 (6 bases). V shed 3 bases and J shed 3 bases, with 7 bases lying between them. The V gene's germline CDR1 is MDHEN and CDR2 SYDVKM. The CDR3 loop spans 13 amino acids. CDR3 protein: CASSFQGTDTQYF. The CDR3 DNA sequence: TGTGCCAGCAGTTTTCAGGGGACAGATACGCAGTATTTT.

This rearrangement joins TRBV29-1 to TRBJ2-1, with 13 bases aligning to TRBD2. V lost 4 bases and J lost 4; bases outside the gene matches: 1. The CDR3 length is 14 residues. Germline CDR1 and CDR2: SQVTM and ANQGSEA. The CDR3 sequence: CSVGTSGGYNEQFF. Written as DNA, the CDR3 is TGCAGCGTTGGGACTAGCGGGGGTTACAATGAGCAGTTCTTC.

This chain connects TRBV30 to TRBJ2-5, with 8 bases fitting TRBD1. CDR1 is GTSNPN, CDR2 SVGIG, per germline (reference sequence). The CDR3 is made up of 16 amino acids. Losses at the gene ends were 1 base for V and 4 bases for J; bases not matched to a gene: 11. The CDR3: CAWSALGRGRGETQYF. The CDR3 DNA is TGTGCCTGGAGTGCACTGGGCAGGGGGCGGGGAGAGACCCAGTACTTC.

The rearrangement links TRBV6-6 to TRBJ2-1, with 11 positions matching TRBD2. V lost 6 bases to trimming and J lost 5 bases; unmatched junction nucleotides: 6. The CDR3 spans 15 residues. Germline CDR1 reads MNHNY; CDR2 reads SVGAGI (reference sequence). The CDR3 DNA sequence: TGTGCCAGCAGGGGCGGGACTAGCGGACACAATGAGCAGTTCTTC. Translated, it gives CASRGGTSGHNEQFF.

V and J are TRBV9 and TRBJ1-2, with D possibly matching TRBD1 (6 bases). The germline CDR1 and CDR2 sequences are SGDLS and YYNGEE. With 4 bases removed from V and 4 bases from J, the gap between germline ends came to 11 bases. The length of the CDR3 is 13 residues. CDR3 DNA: TGTGCCAGCAGCTCCCGGACAGTCTATGGCTACACCTTC. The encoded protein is CASSSRTVYGYTF.

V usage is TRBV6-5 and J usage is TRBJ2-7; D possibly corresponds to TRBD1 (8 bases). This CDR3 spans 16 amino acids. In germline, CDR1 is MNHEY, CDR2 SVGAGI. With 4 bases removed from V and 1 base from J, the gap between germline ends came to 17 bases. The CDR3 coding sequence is TGTGCCAGCAGTTCAGACCACAGGGGGGGATCCTACGAGCAGTACTTC. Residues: CASSSDHRGGSYEQYF.

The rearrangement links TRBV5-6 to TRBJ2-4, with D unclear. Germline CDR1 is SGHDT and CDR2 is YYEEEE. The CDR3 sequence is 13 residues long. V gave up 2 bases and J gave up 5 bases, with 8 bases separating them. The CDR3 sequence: CASSFTAENIQYF. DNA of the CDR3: TGTGCCAGCAGCTTTACAGCTGAAAACATTCAGTACTTC.

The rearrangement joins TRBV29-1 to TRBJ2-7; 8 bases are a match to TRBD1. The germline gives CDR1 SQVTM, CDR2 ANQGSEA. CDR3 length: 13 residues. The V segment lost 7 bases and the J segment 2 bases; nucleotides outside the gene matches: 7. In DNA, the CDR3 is TGCAGCGCCGGGACAGGTGGGCCCTACGAGCAGTACTTC. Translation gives CSAGTGGPYEQYF.

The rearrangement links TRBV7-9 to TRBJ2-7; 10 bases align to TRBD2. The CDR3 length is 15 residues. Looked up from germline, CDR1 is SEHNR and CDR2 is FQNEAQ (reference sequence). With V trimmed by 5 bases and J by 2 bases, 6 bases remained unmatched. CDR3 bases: TGTGCCAGCAGCCCAGGGACTAGCGACCCCTACGAGCAGTACTTC. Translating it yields CASSPGTSDPYEQYF. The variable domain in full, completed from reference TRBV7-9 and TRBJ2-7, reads DTGVSQNPRHKITKRGQNVTFRCDPISEHNRLYWYRQTLGQGPEFLTYFQNEAQLEKSRLLSDRFSAERPKGSFSTLEIQRTEQGDSAMYLCASSPGTSDPYEQYFGPGTRLTVT.

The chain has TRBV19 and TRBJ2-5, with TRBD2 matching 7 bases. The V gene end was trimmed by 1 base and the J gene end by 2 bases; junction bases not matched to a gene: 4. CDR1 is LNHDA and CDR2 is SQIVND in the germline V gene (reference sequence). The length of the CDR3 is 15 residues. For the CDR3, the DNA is TGTGCCAGTAGTATAGGGGGGGGGATTCAAGAGACCCAGTACTTC. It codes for CASSIGGGIQETQYF.

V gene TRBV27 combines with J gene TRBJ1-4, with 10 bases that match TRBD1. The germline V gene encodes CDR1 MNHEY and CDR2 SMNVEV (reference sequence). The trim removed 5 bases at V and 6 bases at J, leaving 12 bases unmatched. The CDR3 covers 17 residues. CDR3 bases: TGTGCCAGCAGTGCTTGGACAGGGGGAGAGGTCGATGAAAAACTGTTTTTT. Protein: CASSAWTGGEVDEKLFF.

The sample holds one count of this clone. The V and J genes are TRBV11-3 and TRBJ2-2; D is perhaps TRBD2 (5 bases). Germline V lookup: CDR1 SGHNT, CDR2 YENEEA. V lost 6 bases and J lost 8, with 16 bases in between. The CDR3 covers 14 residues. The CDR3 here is CASSTRSTGGELFF. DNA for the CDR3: TGTGCCAGCAGTACACGGTCGACGGGAGGGGAGCTGTTTTTT.

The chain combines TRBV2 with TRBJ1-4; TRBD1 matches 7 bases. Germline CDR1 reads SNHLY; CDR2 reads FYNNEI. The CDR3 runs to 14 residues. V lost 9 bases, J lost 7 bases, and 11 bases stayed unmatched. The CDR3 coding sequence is TGTGCCAGTAGACAGGGAATTTTGGCTGAAAAACTGTTTTTT. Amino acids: CASRQGILAEKLFF.

DNA for the CDR3: TGTGCCAGCGGCTCCCTGGACTGGCCGATCCTCACCGGGGAGCTGTTTTTT. Translation gives CASGSLDWPILTGELFF. V is TRBV7-9 and J is TRBJ2-2; a possible D gene is TRBD2 (5 bases). The CDR3 has 17 amino acids. Germline lookup yields CDR1 SEHNR and CDR2 FQNEAQ (reference sequence). V was cut by 8 bases and J by 4 bases, with 23 bases left in between.

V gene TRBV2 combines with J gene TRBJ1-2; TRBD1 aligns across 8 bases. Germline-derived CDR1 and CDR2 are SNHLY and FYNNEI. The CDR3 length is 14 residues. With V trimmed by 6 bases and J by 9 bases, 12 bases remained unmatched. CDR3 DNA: TGTGCCAGCAGCTCAAGACAGGGGAGGGTCAGCTACACCTTC. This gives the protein CASSSRQGRVSYTF.

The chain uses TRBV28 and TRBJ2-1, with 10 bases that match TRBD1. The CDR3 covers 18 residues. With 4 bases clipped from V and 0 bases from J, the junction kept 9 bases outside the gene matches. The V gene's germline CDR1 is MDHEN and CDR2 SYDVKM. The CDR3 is CASSSGQGVTRSYNEQFF. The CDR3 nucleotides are TGTGCCAGCAGTTCCGGACAGGGGGTAACGCGCTCCTACAATGAGCAGTTCTTC.

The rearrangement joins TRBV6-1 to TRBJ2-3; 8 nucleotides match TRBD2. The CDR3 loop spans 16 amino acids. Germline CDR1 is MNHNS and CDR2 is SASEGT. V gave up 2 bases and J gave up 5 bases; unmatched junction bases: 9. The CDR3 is CASSELLAGAGDTQYF. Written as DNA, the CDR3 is TGTGCCAGCAGTGAATTGCTAGCGGGTGCCGGAGATACGCAGTATTTT.

This CDR3 is CASSLEGEPIYGYTF. The DNA for the CDR3 is TGTGCCAGCAGCTTAGAAGGGGAACCGATCTATGGCTACACCTTC. The gene calls are TRBV11-2 and TRBJ1-2; possible D gene TRBD1, 5 bases. Germline CDR1 is SGHAT and CDR2 is FQNNGV. There are 15 residues in the CDR3. Trimming shortened V by 0 bases and J by 4 bases, and 12 bases separated the two germline ends. The full variable domain, completed using reference TRBV11-2 and TRBJ1-2, is EAGVAQSPRYKIIEKRQSVAFWCNPISGHATLYWYQQILGQGPKLLIQFQNNGVVDDSQLPKDRFSAERLKGVDSTLKIQPAKLEDSAVYLCASSLEGEPIYGYTFGSGTRLTVV.

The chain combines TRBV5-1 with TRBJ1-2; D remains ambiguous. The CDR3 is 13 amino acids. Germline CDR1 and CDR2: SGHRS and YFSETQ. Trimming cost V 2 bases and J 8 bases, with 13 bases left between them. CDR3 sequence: CASSFGGGSGYTF. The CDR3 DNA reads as TGCGCCAGCAGCTTTGGAGGCGGGAGCGGCTACACCTTC.

CDR3 sequence reads: CASSSGTSRQETQYF. Written as DNA, the CDR3 is TGTGCCAGCAGCTCAGGGACTAGTAGACAAGAGACCCAGTACTTC. V is TRBV7-3 and J is TRBJ2-5; 8 bases fit TRBD2. Germline-derived CDR1 and CDR2 are SGHTA and FQGTGA. The CDR3 sequence is 15 residues long. V shed 4 bases and J 2 bases; nucleotides not matched to a gene: 6.

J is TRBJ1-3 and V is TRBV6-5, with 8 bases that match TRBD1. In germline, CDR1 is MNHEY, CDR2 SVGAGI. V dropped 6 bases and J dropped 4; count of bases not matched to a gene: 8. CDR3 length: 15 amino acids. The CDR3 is CASRSQGAEGNTIYF. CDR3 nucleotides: TGTGCCAGCAGGTCTCAGGGGGCTGAAGGAAACACCATATATTTT.

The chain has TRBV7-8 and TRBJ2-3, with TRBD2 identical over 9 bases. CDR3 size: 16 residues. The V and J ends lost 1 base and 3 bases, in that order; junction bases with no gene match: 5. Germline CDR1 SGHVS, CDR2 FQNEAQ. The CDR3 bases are TGTGCCAGCAGCTTAGGCGGCGGGAGGGGTACAGATACGCAGTATTTT. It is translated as CASSLGGGRGTDTQYF. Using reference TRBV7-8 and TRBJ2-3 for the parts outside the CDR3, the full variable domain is GAGVSQSPRYKVAKRGQDVALRCDPISGHVSLFWYQQALGQGPEFLTYFQNEAQLDKSGLPSDRFFAERPEGSVSTLKIQRTQQEDSAVYLCASSLGGGRGTDTQYFGPGTRLTVL.

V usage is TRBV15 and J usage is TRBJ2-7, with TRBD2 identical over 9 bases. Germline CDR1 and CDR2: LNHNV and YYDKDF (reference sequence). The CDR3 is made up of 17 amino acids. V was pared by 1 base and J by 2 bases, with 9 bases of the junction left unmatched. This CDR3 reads CATSRVLMASGAYEQYF. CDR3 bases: TGTGCCACCAGCAGAGTTTTAATGGCTAGCGGGGCCTACGAGCAGTACTTC.

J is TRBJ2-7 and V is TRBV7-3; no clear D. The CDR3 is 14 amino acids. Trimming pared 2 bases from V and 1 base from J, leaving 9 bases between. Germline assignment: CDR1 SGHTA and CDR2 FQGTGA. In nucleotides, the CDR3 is TGTGCCAGCAGCTTATTCCCCAGTTCCTACGAGCAGTACTTC. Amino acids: CASSLFPSSYEQYF. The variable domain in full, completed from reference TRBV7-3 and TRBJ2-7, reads GAGVSQTPSNKVTEKGKYVELRCDPISGHTALYWYRQSLGQGPEFLIYFQGTGAADDSGLPNDRFFAVRPEGSVSTLKIQRTERGDSAVYLCASSLFPSSYEQYFGPGTRLTVT.

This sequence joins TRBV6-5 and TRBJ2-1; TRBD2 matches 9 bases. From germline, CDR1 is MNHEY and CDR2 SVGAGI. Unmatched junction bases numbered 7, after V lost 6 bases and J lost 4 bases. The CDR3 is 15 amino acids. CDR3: CASSPLAGTYNEQFF. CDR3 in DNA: TGTGCCAGCAGCCCCCTAGCGGGAACTTACAATGAGCAGTTCTTC.

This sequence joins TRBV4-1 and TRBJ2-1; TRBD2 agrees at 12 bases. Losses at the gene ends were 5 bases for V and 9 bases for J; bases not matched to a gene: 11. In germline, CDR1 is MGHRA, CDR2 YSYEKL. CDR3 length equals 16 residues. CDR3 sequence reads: CASSSSTSGSSGEQFF. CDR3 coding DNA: TGCGCCAGCAGCTCATCGACTAGCGGGAGTTCGGGTGAGCAGTTCTTC.

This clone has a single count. CDR3 DNA: TGTGCCAGCAGTCCAGCGGGAGTTTACTACGAGCAGTACTTC. Translated: CASSPAGVYYEQYF. The rearrangement joins TRBV6-1 to TRBJ2-7, with TRBD2 matching over 8 bases. The CDR3 loop spans 14 amino acids. J gave up 3 bases and V 5 bases, and 6 bases lay outside the gene matches. The germline V gene has CDR1 MNHNS and CDR2 SASEGT.

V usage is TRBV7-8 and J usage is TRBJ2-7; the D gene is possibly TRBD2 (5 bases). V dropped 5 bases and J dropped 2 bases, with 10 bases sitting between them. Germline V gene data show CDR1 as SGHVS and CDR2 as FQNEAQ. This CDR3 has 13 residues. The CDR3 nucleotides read TGTGCCAGCAGCAGCGGACTTCCCTACGAGCAGTACTTC. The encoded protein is CASSSGLPYEQYF.